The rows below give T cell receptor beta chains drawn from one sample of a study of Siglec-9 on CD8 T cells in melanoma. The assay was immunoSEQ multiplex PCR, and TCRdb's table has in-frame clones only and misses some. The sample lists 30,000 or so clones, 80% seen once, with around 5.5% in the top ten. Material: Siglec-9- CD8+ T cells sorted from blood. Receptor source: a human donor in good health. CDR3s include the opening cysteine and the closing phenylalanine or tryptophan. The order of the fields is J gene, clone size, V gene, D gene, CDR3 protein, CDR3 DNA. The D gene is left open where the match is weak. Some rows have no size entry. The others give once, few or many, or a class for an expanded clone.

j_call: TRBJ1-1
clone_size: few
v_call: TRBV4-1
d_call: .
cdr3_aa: CASSQELAVNTEAFF
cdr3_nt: TGCGCCAGCAGCCAAGAGCTAGCCGTGAACACTGAAGCTTTCTTT

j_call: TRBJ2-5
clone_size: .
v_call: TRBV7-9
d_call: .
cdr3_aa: CASSLVIRPETQYF
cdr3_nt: TGTGCCAGCAGCCTAGTCATCCGGCCGGAGACCCAGTACTTC

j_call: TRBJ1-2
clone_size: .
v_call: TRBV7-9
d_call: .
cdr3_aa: CASSLLALYGYTF
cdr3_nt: TGTGCCAGCAGCTTATTGGCATTGTATGGCTACACCTTC

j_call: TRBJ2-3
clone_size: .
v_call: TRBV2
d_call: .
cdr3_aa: CARTGTQDTQYF
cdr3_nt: TGTGCCAGAACCGGGACCCAAGATACGCAGTATTTT

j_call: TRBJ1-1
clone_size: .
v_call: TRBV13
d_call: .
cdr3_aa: CASSYSSNTEAFF
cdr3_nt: TGTGCCAGCAGCTACTCGTCGAACACTGAAGCTTTCTTT

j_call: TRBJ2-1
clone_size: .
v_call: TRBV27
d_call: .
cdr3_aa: CATRDGSSYNEQFF
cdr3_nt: TGTGCCACCCGGGACGGGAGCTCCTACAATGAGCAGTTCTTC

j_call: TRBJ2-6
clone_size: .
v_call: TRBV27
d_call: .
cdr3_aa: CASSLWGSGANVLTF
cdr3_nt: TGTGCCAGCAGTTTATGGGGCTCCGGGGCCAACGTCCTGACTTTC

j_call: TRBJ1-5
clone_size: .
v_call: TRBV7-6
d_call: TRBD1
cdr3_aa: CASSWDSREDQPQHF
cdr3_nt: TGTGCCAGCAGTTGGGACAGCCGTGAAGATCAGCCCCAGCATTTT

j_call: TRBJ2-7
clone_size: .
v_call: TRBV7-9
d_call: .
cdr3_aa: CASSPPDRGKPYEQYF
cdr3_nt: TGTGCCAGCAGCCCCCCCGACAGAGGAAAACCCTACGAGCAGTACTTC

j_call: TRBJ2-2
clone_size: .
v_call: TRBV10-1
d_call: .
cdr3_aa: CASSGDSLSGTGELFF
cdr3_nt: TGCGCCAGCAGTGGAGACAGCCTATCGGGCACCGGGGAGCTGTTTTTT

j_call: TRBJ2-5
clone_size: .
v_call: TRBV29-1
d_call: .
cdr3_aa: CSVDRGVGETQYF
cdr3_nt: TGCAGCGTTGACAGGGGAGTAGGGGAGACCCAGTACTTC

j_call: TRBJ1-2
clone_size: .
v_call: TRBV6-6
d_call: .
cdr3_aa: CASSDTVFGGYTF
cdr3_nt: TGTGCCAGCAGTGACACAGTTTTTGGTGGCTACACCTTC

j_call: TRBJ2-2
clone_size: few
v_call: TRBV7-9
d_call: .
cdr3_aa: CASSLLDLGGELFF
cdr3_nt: TGTGCCAGCAGCTTATTAGATCTGGGCGGGGAGCTGTTTTTT

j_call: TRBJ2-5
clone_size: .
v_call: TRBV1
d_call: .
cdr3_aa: CTSSPVDCSGFRLGTQYF
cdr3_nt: TGCACCAGCAGCCCTGTTGACTGTTCAGGGTTTAGGTTGGGGACCCAGTACTTC

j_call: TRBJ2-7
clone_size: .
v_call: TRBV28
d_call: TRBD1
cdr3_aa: CASSLATGGWPYEQYF
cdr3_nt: TGTGCCAGCAGTTTAGCCACAGGGGGCTGGCCCTACGAGCAGTACTTC

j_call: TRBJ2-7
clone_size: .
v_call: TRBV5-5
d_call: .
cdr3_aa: CASSSLGRGKTYEQYF
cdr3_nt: TGTGCCAGCAGCTCCTTAGGTAGGGGGAAAACCTACGAGCAGTACTTC

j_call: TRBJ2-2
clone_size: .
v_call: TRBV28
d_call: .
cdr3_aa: CASSVRGRRTGELFF
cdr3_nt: TGTGCCAGCAGCGTTCGGGGGAGACGTACCGGGGAGCTGTTTTTT

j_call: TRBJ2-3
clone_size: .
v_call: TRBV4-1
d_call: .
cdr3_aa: CASSQGGGTQYF
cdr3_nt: TGCGCCAGCAGCCAAGGTGGGGGGACGCAGTATTTT

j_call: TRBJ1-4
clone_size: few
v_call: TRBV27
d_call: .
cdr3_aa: CASSSLGGTNEKLFF
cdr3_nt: TGTGCCAGCAGTTCCCTAGGGGGGACTAATGAAAAACTGTTTTTT

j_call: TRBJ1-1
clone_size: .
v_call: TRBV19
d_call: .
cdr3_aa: CASSIGPVVTEAFF
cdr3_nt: TGTGCCAGTAGTATAGGGCCGGTGGTCACTGAAGCTTTCTTT

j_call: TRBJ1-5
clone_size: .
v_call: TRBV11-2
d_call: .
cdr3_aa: CASSLDPSRNQPQHF
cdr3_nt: TGTGCCAGCAGCTTAGACCCCTCTAGAAATCAGCCCCAGCATTTT

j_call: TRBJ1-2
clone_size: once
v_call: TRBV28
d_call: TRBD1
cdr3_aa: CASSLTGGRYYGYTF
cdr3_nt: TGTGCCAGCAGCTTGACAGGGGGCAGATACTATGGCTACACCTTC

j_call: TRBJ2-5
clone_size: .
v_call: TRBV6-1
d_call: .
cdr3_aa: CASSPSGHRQETQYF
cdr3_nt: TGTGCCAGCAGCCCGAGTGGACATCGCCAAGAGACCCAGTACTTC

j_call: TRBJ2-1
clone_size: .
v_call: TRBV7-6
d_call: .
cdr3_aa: CASSDGRNEQFF
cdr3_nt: TGTGCCAGCAGCGACGGACGCAATGAGCAGTTCTTC

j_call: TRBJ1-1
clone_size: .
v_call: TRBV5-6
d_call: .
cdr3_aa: CASSFLAGAMNTEAFF
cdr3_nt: TGTGCCAGCAGCTTTCTGGCAGGGGCAATGAACACTGAAGCTTTCTTT

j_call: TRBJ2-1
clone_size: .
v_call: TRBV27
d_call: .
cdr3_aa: CASSDGFDEQFF
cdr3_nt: TGTGCCAGCAGCGACGGTTTCGATGAGCAGTTCTTC

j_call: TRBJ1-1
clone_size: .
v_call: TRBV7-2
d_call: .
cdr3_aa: CASSLNWNTEAFF
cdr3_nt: TGTGCCAGCAGCTTAAATTGGAACACTGAAGCTTTCTTT

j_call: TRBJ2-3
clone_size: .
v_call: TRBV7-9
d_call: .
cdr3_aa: CASSPYTPTDTQYF
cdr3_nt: TGTGCCAGCAGCCCCTACACCCCCACAGATACGCAGTATTTT

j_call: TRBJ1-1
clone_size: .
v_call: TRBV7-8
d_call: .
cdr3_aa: CASREPRGAFRMNTEAFF
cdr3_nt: TGTGCCAGCAGGGAGCCGAGAGGGGCATTTCGGATGAACACTGAAGCTTTCTTT

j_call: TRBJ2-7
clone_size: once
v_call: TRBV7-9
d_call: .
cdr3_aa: CASSLAVSYEQYF
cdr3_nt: TGTGCCAGCAGCTTAGCGGTAAGCTACGAGCAGTACTTC

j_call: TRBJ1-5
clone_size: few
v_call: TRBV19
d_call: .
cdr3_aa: CASSILGNSNQPQHF
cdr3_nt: TGTGCCAGTAGTATCTTGGGGAACAGCAATCAGCCCCAGCATTTT

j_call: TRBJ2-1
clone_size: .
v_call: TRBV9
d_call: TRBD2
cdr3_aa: CASSVGASGAYNEQFF
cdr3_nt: TGTGCCAGCAGCGTAGGCGCTAGCGGCGCCTACAATGAGCAGTTCTTC

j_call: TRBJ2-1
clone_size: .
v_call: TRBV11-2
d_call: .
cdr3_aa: CASSLGQGNEQFF
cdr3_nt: TGTGCCAGCAGCTTAGGGCAGGGCAATGAGCAGTTCTTC

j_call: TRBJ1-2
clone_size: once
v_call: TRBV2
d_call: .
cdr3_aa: CASSEGTHGSGYTF
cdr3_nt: TGTGCCAGCAGTGAGGGGACTCACGGGAGCGGCTACACCTTC

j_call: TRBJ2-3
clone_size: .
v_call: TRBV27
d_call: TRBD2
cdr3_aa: CASSLEAGGPWDTQYF
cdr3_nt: TGTGCCAGCAGTTTAGAAGCGGGAGGGCCTTGGGATACGCAGTATTTT

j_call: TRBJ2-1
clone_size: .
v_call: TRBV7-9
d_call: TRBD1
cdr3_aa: CASSLGQGILNEQFF
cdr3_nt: TGTGCCAGCAGCTTGGGACAGGGGATACTCAATGAGCAGTTCTTC

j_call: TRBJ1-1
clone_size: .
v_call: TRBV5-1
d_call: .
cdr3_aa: CASRGGNTEAFF
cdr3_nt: TGCGCCAGTAGAGGCGGAAACACTGAAGCTTTCTTT

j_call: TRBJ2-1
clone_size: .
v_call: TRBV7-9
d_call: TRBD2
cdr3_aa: CASSSTRTSGRGINEQFF
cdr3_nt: TGTGCCAGCAGCTCCACTCGGACTAGCGGGAGGGGTATCAATGAGCAGTTCTTC

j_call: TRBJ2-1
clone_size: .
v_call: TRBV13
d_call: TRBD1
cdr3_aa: CASSSNDRGYNEQFF
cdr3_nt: TGTGCCAGCAGTTCTAACGACAGGGGCTACAATGAGCAGTTCTTC

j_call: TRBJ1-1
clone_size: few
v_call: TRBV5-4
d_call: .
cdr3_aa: CASSLGVTEAFF
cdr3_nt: TGTGCCAGCAGCTTGGGGGTGACTGAAGCTTTCTTT

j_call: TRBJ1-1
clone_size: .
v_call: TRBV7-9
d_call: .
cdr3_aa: CASSLGQPNTEAFF
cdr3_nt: TGTGCCAGCAGCTTAGGACAGCCGAACACTGAAGCTTTCTTT

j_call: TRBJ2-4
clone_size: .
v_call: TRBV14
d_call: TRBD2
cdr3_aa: CASSPGLAGGPWAKNIQYF
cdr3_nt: TGTGCCAGCAGCCCTGGACTAGCGGGAGGGCCGTGGGCCAAAAACATTCAGTACTTC

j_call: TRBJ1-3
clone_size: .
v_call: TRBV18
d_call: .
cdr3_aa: CASSPPTNSRNTIYF
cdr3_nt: TGTGCCAGCTCACCACCAACAAATTCTCGAAACACCATATATTTT

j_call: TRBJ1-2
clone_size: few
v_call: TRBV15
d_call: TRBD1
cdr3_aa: CATSANRGLAYGYTF
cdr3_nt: TGTGCCACCAGCGCGAACAGGGGGCTCGCCTATGGCTACACCTTC

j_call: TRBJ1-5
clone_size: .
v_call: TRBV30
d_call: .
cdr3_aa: CAWSYTGLNQPQHF
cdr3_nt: TGTGCCTGGAGCTATACAGGGTTAAACCAGCCCCAGCATTTT

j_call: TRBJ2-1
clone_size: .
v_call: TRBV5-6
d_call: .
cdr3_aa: CASSFRQAYNEQFF
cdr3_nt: TGTGCCAGCAGCTTCCGACAGGCCTACAATGAGCAGTTCTTC